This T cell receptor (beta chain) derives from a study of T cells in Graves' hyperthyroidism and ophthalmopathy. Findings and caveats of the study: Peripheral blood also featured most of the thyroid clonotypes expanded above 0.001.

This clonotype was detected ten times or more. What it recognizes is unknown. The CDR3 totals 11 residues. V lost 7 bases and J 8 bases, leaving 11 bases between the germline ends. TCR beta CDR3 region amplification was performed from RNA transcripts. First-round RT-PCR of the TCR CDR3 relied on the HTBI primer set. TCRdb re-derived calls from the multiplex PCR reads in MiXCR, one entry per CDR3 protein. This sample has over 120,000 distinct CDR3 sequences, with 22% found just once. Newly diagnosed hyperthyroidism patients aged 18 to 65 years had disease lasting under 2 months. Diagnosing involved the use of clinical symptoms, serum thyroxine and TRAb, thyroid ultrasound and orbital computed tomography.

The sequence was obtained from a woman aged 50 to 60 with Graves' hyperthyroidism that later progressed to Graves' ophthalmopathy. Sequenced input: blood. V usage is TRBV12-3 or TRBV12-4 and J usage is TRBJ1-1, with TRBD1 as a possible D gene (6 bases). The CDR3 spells CASNLRGEAFF. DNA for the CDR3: TGTGCCAGCAATCTGAGGGGGGAAGCTTTCTTT.